This TCR beta chain stems from a study of cytotoxic CD8 clonotypes in ibrutinib-treated CLL. Sequenced by immunoSEQ multiplex PCR; TCRdb stores in-frame clones only, minus some. This sample yields approximately 120,000 clones, of which around four fifths are seen a single time; 2.5% to 3.5% belongs to the top ten. V was cut by 5 bases and J by 2 bases, with 6 bases left in between. The length of the CDR3 is 13 residues. The germline V gene encodes CDR1 SGHAT and CDR2 FQNNGV. This chain connects TRBV11-2 to TRBJ2-2, with D perhaps TRBD2 (5 bases). The sequence was collected from a human donor with chronic lymphocytic leukemia. Sample: PBMCs, taken after 24 months of ibrutinib treatment. CDR3 amino acids: CASSLANTGELFF. The CDR3 nucleotides read TGTGCCAGCAGCCTAGCTAACACCGGGGAGCTGTTTTTT.